The 23 T cell receptor beta chains given below trace back to one sample, sequenced in a study of T cell responses to AZD1222 COVID-19 vaccine (dated by TCRdb to the early 2020s). The sample's time point label, in plain terms: baseline before first vaccination. The library was prepared using the immunoSEQ multiplex PCR assay. Here the immuneACCESS table is served through TCRdb, limited to in-frame sequences with V and J called. Missing clones are a known gap in these copies; in checked studies unresolved V genes cover under half, and the rest lacks a known reason. This sample lists 95,000 to 100,000 clones; about 89% were detected once. Roughly 1.7% of the sample goes to the ten largest clones. The sample here was peripheral blood, taken on day 0 of AZD1222 vaccination. The receptors were sampled from an adult in good health.

The CDR3 nucleotides read TGCGCCAGCAGCTTGTCTAGCGGGGTTAACAATGAGCAGTTCTTC. Translated: CASSLSSGVNNEQFF. This chain uses TRBV5-1 with TRBJ2-1; 9 bases align to TRBD2. The CDR3 is made up of 15 amino acids. Germline-derived CDR1 and CDR2 are SGHRS and YFSETQ. V shed 1 base, J shed 5 bases, and the junction held 4 bases outside the gene matches.

J is TRBJ2-5 and V is TRBV12-3 or TRBV12-4; D is ambiguous. The V end lost 2 bases, the J end lost 5 bases, and 3 bases lay between the germline ends. The CDR3 sequence is 11 residues long. The CDR3 here is CASSLTETQYF. The CDR3 DNA is TGTGCCAGCAGTTTAACGGAGACCCAGTACTTC.

The rearrangement uses TRBV19 and TRBJ2-5; 7 positions match TRBD1. With 3 bases clipped from V and 1 base from J, the junction kept 2 bases outside the gene matches. Germline assignment: CDR1 LNHDA and CDR2 SQIVND (reference sequence). The CDR3 is 14 amino acids. The CDR3 is CASSMQGVQETQYF. The CDR3 DNA reads as TGTGCCAGTAGTATGCAGGGGGTCCAAGAGACCCAGTACTTC. The full variable domain, its missing parts supplied by reference TRBV19 and TRBJ2-5, is DGGITQSPKYLFRKEGQNVTLSCEQNLNHDAMYWYRQDPGQGLRLIYYSQIVNDFQKGDIAEGYSVSREKKESFPLTVTSAQKNPTAFYLCASSMQGVQETQYFGPGTRLLVL.

The chain combines TRBV25-1 with TRBJ1-6; D unresolved. V lost 4 bases and J 7 bases, leaving 8 bases between the germline ends. This CDR3 comprises 13 residues. Germline V lookup: CDR1 MGHDK, CDR2 SYGVNS. The DNA for the CDR3 is TGTGCCAGCAGTGCAAGGGCGAATTCACCCCTCCACTTT. Translated: CASSARANSPLHF.

The chain is built from TRBV6-5 and TRBJ2-3; weak D call: TRBD2 (6 bases). Deletions cut 6 bases from V and 5 bases from J, with 15 bases between. The CDR3 is made up of 14 amino acids. CDR1 is MNHEY and CDR2 is SVGAGI in the germline V gene. The chain's CDR3 is CASSGRLVGDTQYF. The CDR3 DNA reads TGTGCCAGCAGCGGACGACTAGTGGGAGATACGCAGTATTTT.

This clone was counted between two and nine times. The gene calls are TRBV11-3 and TRBJ1-1; weak D call: TRBD1 (6 bases). Germline loops: CDR1 SGHNT, CDR2 YENEEA. V was shortened by 2 bases and J by 6 bases, with 10 bases between the two germline ends. This CDR3 has 13 amino acids. This chain's CDR3 is CASSLRGGAEAFF. CDR3 DNA: TGTGCCAGCAGCTTACGTGGGGGCGCTGAAGCTTTCTTT.

This clone appeared once. The chain carries TRBV5-1 and TRBJ2-7; maybe TRBD2 (5 bases). Trimming pared 0 bases from V and 2 bases from J, leaving 12 bases between. Germline V CDR1 and CDR2: SGHRS, YFSETQ. The length of the CDR3 is 15 residues. CDR3 region: CASSLAVGATYEQYF. CDR3 in DNA: TGCGCCAGCAGCTTGGCAGTGGGAGCAACCTACGAGCAGTACTTC.

This chain connects TRBV9 to TRBJ2-1; D tentatively reads TRBD1 or TRBD2 (7 bases each). The germline V and J ends were trimmed by 2 bases and 6 bases, with 18 bases remaining between them. The V gene's germline CDR1 is SGDLS and CDR2 YYNGEE. CDR3 length equals 16 residues. CDR3 sequence reads: CASSVPRGGVRNEQFF. The DNA of the CDR3 is TGTGCCAGCAGCGTGCCCAGGGGGGGGGTTCGCAATGAGCAGTTCTTC.

The chain has TRBV30 and TRBJ1-2, with D possibly being TRBD1 (6 bases). This CDR3 contains 14 residues. V dropped 5 bases and J dropped 7 bases, with 20 bases sitting between them. Germline V gives CDR1 GTSNPN, CDR2 SVGIG (reference sequence). The CDR3 region has the DNA TGTGCCTGGCGGACAGAGAGCGTTCTAAGTGGCTACACCTTC. This sequence encodes CAWRTESVLSGYTF.

V usage is TRBV11-3 and J usage is TRBJ2-2; no clear D. The ends were cut back, 0 bases at V and 7 bases at J, with 6 bases in the middle. The germline V gene has CDR1 SGHNT and CDR2 YENEEA. CDR3 length equals 13 residues. The CDR3 nucleotides read TGTGCCAGCAGCTTAGAGAATGGCGGGGAGCTGTTTTTT. This codes for CASSLENGGELFF.

The chain uses TRBV3-1 (or the pseudogene TRBV3-2) and TRBJ2-5, with D possibly matching TRBD2 (5 bases). V was clipped by 0 bases and J by 7 bases, with 12 bases between them. The germline gives CDR1 LGHDT, CDR2 YNNKEL (reference sequence). This CDR3 is 14 amino acids long. Here the CDR3 reads CASSQDLSDGTQYF. DNA for the CDR3: TGTGCCAGCAGCCAAGACCTTAGCGATGGGACCCAGTACTTC.

V gene TRBV6-1 combines with J gene TRBJ1-1, with a tentative D call TRBD1 (6 bases). The CDR3 is 14 residues long. V lost 1 base and J lost 3, with 9 bases in between. The germline V gene has CDR1 MNHNS and CDR2 SASEGT. The CDR3 spells CASSEVTGYTEAFF. The DNA for the CDR3 is TGTGCCAGCAGTGAAGTTACAGGGTACACTGAAGCTTTCTTT.

The chain employs TRBV5-6 and TRBJ1-2; tentative D call: TRBD1 (5 bases). This CDR3 contains 14 residues. Trimming stripped 4 bases from V and 1 base from J, with 11 bases between. The germline V gene encodes CDR1 SGHDT and CDR2 YYEEEE. CDR3 residues: CASSTGTDNYGYTF. As DNA, the CDR3 is TGTGCCAGCAGCACCGGGACGGATAACTATGGCTACACCTTC.

The chain is built from TRBV19 and TRBJ1-5; D gene unclear. V shed 3 bases and J shed 6 bases, with 12 bases lying between them. Germline assignment: CDR1 LNHDA and CDR2 SQIVND (reference sequence). This CDR3 has 14 amino acids. Here the CDR3 DNA reads TGTGCCAGTAGTATTTCCGGGCTCACTCAGCCCCAGCATTTT. Translation gives CASSISGLTQPQHF.

The chain carries TRBV3-1 (or the pseudogene TRBV3-2) and TRBJ2-5; perhaps D is TRBD1 or TRBD2 (5 bases each). CDR1 is LGHDT, CDR2 YNNKEL, per germline (reference sequence). This CDR3 has 13 residues. V was trimmed by 8 bases and J by 3 bases, leaving 13 bases between them. In nucleotides, the CDR3 is TGTGCCAGCGAGGGGACGTTAAAAGAGACCCAGTACTTC. Translated, it gives CASEGTLKETQYF.

This chain uses TRBV6-5 with TRBJ1-4; D gene ambiguous. Looked up from germline, CDR1 is MNHEY and CDR2 is SVGAGI. V was trimmed by 2 bases and J by 0 bases, leaving 10 bases between them. The CDR3 has 16 amino acids. The CDR3 loop is CASSYNGRATNEKLFF. CDR3 nucleotide sequence: TGTGCCAGCAGTTACAATGGGCGGGCAACTAATGAAAAACTGTTTTTT.

This chain connects TRBV3-1 (or the pseudogene TRBV3-2) to TRBJ2-7, with TRBD2 matching over 8 bases. J was trimmed by 3 bases and V by 1 base; bases with no gene match: 8. CDR3 length equals 16 residues. Germline V gene data show CDR1 as LGHDT and CDR2 as YNNKEL (reference sequence). The CDR3 DNA sequence: TGTGCCAGCAGCCAAGCCCCTTGCGGGGGGAGCTACGAGCAGTACTTC. Amino acid sequence: CASSQAPCGGSYEQYF.

The J gene is TRBJ2-7, the V gene TRBV27, with a tentative D call TRBD2 (5 bases). This CDR3 contains 14 residues. Germline V gene sequence: CDR1 MNHEY, CDR2 SMNVEV (reference sequence). Trimming shortened V by 5 bases and J by 0 bases, and 11 bases separated the two germline ends. The chain's CDR3 is CASSARGSSYEQYF. The DNA for the CDR3 is TGTGCCAGCAGTGCTCGGGGAAGCTCCTACGAGCAGTACTTC.

J is TRBJ2-1 and V is TRBV11-3, with 7 bases aligning to TRBD2. With V trimmed by 1 base and J by 6 bases, 6 bases remained unmatched. Germline assignment: CDR1 SGHNT and CDR2 YENEEA. This CDR3 contains 15 residues. CDR3 loop: CASSLGASGGNEQFF. The CDR3 DNA reads as TGTGCCAGCAGCTTAGGGGCTAGCGGAGGCAATGAGCAGTTCTTC.

This clone was counted once. V gene TRBV6-5 combines with J gene TRBJ1-2; the D gene is possibly TRBD1 (5 bases). CDR1 MNHEY and CDR2 SVGAGI come from the germline V gene. CDR3 length: 12 residues. V gave up 7 bases and J gave up 8 bases, with 14 bases separating them. The chain's CDR3 is CASNDQGYGYTF. The DNA for the CDR3 is TGTGCCAGCAACGACCAGGGATACGGCTACACCTTC.

The rearrangement links TRBV19 to TRBJ2-7, with a tentative D call TRBD1 (6 bases). V lost 4 bases and J lost 3, with 10 bases in between. From germline, CDR1 is LNHDA and CDR2 SQIVND (reference sequence). The CDR3 runs to 13 residues. In DNA form, the CDR3 reads TGTGCCAGTAGTAAGACAGGACTCTACGAGCAGTACTTC. Translation gives CASSKTGLYEQYF.

This clone turned up a few times. The chain combines TRBV6-5 with TRBJ2-7, with TRBD2 matching 7 bases. This CDR3 comprises 14 residues. From germline, CDR1 is MNHEY and CDR2 SVGAGI. V trimming: 2 bases; J trimming: 3 bases; junction bases outside the gene matches: 4. The CDR3 nucleotides are TGTGCCAGCAGTTACGGGCTAGCGGTCTACGAGCAGTACTTC. It yields the protein CASSYGLAVYEQYF.

V usage is TRBV4-2 and J usage is TRBJ1-5; possible D gene TRBD1, 6 bases. Trimming shortened V by 2 bases and J by 7 bases, and 18 bases separated the two germline ends. The CDR3 runs to 16 residues. Germline CDR1 LGHNA, CDR2 YNFKEQ. For the CDR3, the DNA is TGTGCCAGCAGCCAAACCGGTCGGGGGGGCCGGCAGCCCCAGCATTTT. Translated: CASSQTGRGGRQPQHF.